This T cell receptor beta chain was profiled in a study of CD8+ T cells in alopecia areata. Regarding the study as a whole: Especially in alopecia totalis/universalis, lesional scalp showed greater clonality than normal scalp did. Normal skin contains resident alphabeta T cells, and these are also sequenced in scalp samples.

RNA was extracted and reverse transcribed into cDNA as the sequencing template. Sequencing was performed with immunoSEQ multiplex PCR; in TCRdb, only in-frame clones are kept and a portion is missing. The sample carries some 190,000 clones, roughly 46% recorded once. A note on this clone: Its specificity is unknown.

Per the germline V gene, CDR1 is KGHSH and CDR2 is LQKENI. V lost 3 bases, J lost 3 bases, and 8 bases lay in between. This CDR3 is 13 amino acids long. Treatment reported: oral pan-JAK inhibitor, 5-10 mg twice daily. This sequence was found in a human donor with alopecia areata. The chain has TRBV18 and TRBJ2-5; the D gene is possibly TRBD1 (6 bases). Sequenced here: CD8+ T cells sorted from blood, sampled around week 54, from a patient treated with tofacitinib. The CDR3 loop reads CASSPGQKETQYF. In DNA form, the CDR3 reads TGTGCCAGCTCACCTGGACAGAAAGAGACCCAGTACTTC.